The source of this TCR beta chain is a study of T-cell reconstitution after alpha-beta-depleted transplantation in children. Study conclusions and caveats: Newly made T cells mostly supplied T-cell counts and diversity one year after transplant. Roughly two months post-transplant, alpha-beta T cells reportedly originated from several hundred graft clones that had expanded.

The TCRbeta library incorporated unique molecular identifiers. TCRdb recomputed calls from the PCR reads with MiXCR, one row per CDR3 protein. The repertoire holds around 960,000 distinct CDR3 sequences, with under 30% as singletons. There are a few counts of this clonotype. Its matching antigen is unknown. The V and J ends lost 2 bases and 7 bases respectively, with 21 bases between them. The CDR3 runs 16 residues. Germline CDR1 SGHRS, CDR2 YFSETQ. V gene TRBV5-1 combines with J gene TRBJ1-1; perhaps TRBD1 as D (5 bases). Here the sequenced sample was PBMCs, mostly from graft donor cells, taken 360 days after TCRalphabeta/CD19-depleted stem cell transplant. This sequence was found in a boy younger than two who had a stem cell transplant for SCID, so the T cells may come from the graft donor. As DNA, the CDR3 is TGCGCCAGCAGCTTTACATCAACGGGGCGGGAGTTTGAAGCTTTCTTT. Residues: CASSFTSTGREFEAFF.